The 15 T cell receptor beta chains below were found in one sample sequenced in a study of shared clonotypes between healthy human individuals. TCRdb's table, derived via immunoSEQ multiplex PCR, lists solely in-frame clones and lacks some. The table includes around 1 million clones, approximately 76% detected once. The sample comprised memory CD4+ T cells sorted from blood. Regarding subset: CD45RA-negative fraction. These receptor sequences come from a man younger than 35 in good health.

In this sample, this clone turned up once. The genes are TRBV6-1 and TRBJ1-2, with 9 bases identical to TRBD1. J was trimmed by 5 bases and V by 1 base; bases with no gene match: 8. CDR1 MNHNS and CDR2 SASEGT come from the germline V gene. The CDR3 spans 16 residues. The DNA of the CDR3 is TGTGCCAGCAGTGAAGTTTTAACAGGGGGCAGGTATGGCTACACCTTC. Translating it yields CASSEVLTGGRYGYTF.

The chain joins TRBV9 to TRBJ1-3, with a tentative D call TRBD1 (5 bases). This CDR3 is built from 15 residues. CDR1 is SGDLS and CDR2 is YYNGEE in the germline V gene. V was shortened by 4 bases and J by 3 bases, with 14 bases between the two germline ends. CDR3 in amino acids: CASSPRLGVGNTIYF. The DNA for the CDR3 is TGTGCCAGCAGCCCAAGGCTAGGGGTTGGAAACACCATATATTTT.

The sample holds a few counts of this clone. The CDR3 loop reads CSVEAGSTQYF. In nucleotides, the CDR3 is TGCAGCGTTGAAGCCGGTTCTACGCAGTATTTT. This rearrangement joins TRBV29-1 to TRBJ2-3, with D unresolved. The CDR3 is 11 amino acids. CDR1 and CDR2 from the germline V gene are SQVTM and ANQGSEA. Trimming left V 1 base short and J 8 bases short, with 7 bases between.

The genes are TRBV18 and TRBJ2-4; a possible D gene is TRBD1 (5 bases). V lost 0 bases and J 2 bases, leaving 11 bases between the germline ends. The CDR3 spans 16 residues. CDR1 KGHSH and CDR2 LQKENI come from the germline V gene. DNA for the CDR3: TGTGCCAGCTCACCACCGAATGGGGCCTCCAAAAACATTCAGTACTTC. This gives the protein CASSPPNGASKNIQYF.

The chain recombines TRBV2 with TRBJ1-6, with 9 bases aligning to TRBD1. Germline V gene data show CDR1 as SNHLY and CDR2 as FYNNEI. With V trimmed by 0 bases and J by 10 bases, 7 bases remained unmatched. This CDR3 region has 16 residues. CDR3 DNA sequence: TGTGCCAGCAGTGAAGCGTCGGGACAGGGTGGCTCACCCCTCCACTTT. The encoded protein is CASSEASGQGGSPLHF. Filled out from reference TRBV2 and TRBJ1-6, the complete variable domain reads EPEVTQTPSHQVTQMGQEVILRCVPISNHLYFYWYRQILGQKVEFLVSFYNNEISEKSEIFDDQFSVERPDGSNFTLKIRSTKLEDSAMYFCASSEASGQGGSPLHFGNGTRLTVT.

Details on this clone: Other DNA sequences in the sample encode the same CDR3. J is TRBJ1-1 and V is TRBV5-1; maybe TRBD1 (6 bases). Germline V gene lookup returns CDR1 SGHRS and CDR2 YFSETQ. V lost 0 bases to trimming and J lost 2 bases, with 8 bases between them. The CDR3 covers 14 residues. This chain's CDR3 is CASSLEGGNTEAFF. Written as DNA, the CDR3 is TGCGCCAGCAGCTTGGAGGGGGGAAACACTGAAGCTTTCTTT. The full variable domain, rest sourced from reference TRBV5-1 and TRBJ1-1, is KAGVTQTPRYLIKTRGQQVTLSCSPISGHRSVSWYQQTPGQGLQFLFEYFSETQRNKGNFPGRFSGRQFSNSRSEMNVSTLELGDSALYLCASSLEGGNTEAFFGQGTRLTVV.

The chain couples TRBV30 to TRBJ1-2, with 10 bases identical to TRBD1. The CDR3 sequence is 15 residues long. V dropped 0 bases and J dropped 8; count of bases not matched to a gene: 9. Per the germline V gene, CDR1 is GTSNPN and CDR2 is SVGIG (reference sequence). The CDR3, as DNA: TGTGCCTGGAGTGTTGGGGGACAGGGGTTTGAGGGCTACACCTTC. It yields the protein CAWSVGGQGFEGYTF. The full variable domain, completed using reference TRBV30 and TRBJ1-2, is SQTIHQWPATLVQPVGSPLSLECTVEGTSNPNLYWYRQAAGRGLQLLFYSVGIGQISSEVPQNLSASRPQDRQFILSSKKLLLSDSGFYLCAWSVGGQGFEGYTFGSGTRLTVV.

The rearrangement uses TRBV5-1 and TRBJ1-2, with 10 positions matching TRBD1. The junction had 5 bases not matched to a gene; V was cut back by 0 bases and J by 6 bases. Germline V gene sequence: CDR1 SGHRS, CDR2 YFSETQ. The length of the CDR3 is 15 residues. The DNA of the CDR3 is TGCGCCAGCAGCTTGGGACAGGGGGCGATAGATGGCTACACCTTC. Protein product: CASSLGQGAIDGYTF.

The chain links TRBV10-3 to TRBJ1-4; 11 bases line up with TRBD1. With V trimmed by 3 bases and J by 7 bases, 4 bases remained unmatched. CDR3 length: 15 amino acids. Germline V gene data show CDR1 as ENHRY and CDR2 as SYGVKD. The CDR3 nucleotides read TGTGCCATCAGTGAAGGACAGGGGGCAGGTGAAAAACTGTTTTTT. Translating gives CAISEGQGAGEKLFF.

The rearrangement joins TRBV18 to TRBJ2-7; D perhaps matches TRBD2 (5 bases). CDR1 is KGHSH and CDR2 is LQKENI in the germline V gene. V gave up 3 bases and J gave up 2 bases, with 14 bases separating them. The CDR3 is made up of 15 amino acids. DNA for the CDR3: TGTGCCAGCTCACCTGGAGCGGCGACCACCTACGAGCAGTACTTC. Translation: CASSPGAATTYEQYF.

This clone was counted between two and nine times. The V call is TRBV9, the J call TRBJ2-2; 13 nucleotides match TRBD2. The CDR3 is 16 amino acids. Looked up from germline, CDR1 is SGDLS and CDR2 is YYNGEE. Trimming at V came to 3 bases and at J to 3 bases, leaving 2 bases not matched to a gene. The CDR3 nucleotides are TGTGCCAGCAGCGGGACTAGCGGGGGACACACCGGGGAGCTGTTTTTT. It codes for CASSGTSGGHTGELFF.

This chain uses TRBV6-4 with TRBJ2-3, with 7 bases aligning to TRBD2. Germline V gene sequence: CDR1 MRHNA, CDR2 SNTAGT. The CDR3 covers 16 residues. Losses at the gene ends were 1 base for V and 2 bases for J; bases not matched to a gene: 6. CDR3 coding DNA: TGTGCCAGCAGTGACTTCTGGGGGGGGTACACAGATACGCAGTATTTT. Amino acid sequence: CASSDFWGGYTDTQYF.

The chain couples TRBV19 to TRBJ2-1; no clear D gene. V shed 4 bases and J shed 0 bases, with 7 bases lying between them. Germline CDR1 reads LNHDA; CDR2 reads SQIVND (reference sequence). The length of the CDR3 is 14 residues. As DNA, the CDR3 is TGTGCCAGTAGTACAGGCAGCTCCTACAATGAGCAGTTCTTC. It is translated as CASSTGSSYNEQFF.

The chain links TRBV5-4 to TRBJ2-3, with 8 nucleotides matching TRBD2. Germline values: CDR1 SGHNT, CDR2 YYREEE (reference sequence). The CDR3 extends over 13 amino acids. V lost 9 bases and J lost 6; bases outside the gene matches: 9. The CDR3 sequence: CATRRGAGDTQYF. The CDR3 DNA follows: TGTGCCACCAGGCGGGGGGCCGGGGATACGCAGTATTTT.

This clone has just one count. V usage is TRBV27 and J usage is TRBJ1-6; D call uncertain. The CDR3 has 15 amino acids. Germline-derived CDR1 and CDR2 are MNHEY and SMNVEV (reference sequence). V gave up 2 bases and J gave up 5 bases, with 10 bases separating them. DNA of the CDR3: TGTGCCAGCAGTTTAGGAACGGTCAATAATTCACCCCTCCACTTT. Protein sequence: CASSLGTVNNSPLHF.